The source of this T cell receptor (beta chain) is a study of blood T cell repertoires in COVID-19. About the research overall: Sites in the United States, Italy and Spain provided acute and convalescent COVID-19 samples. PBMCs, B-cell-depleted T cells, or T cells were the source of the cDNA or gDNA that made up the material.

Per the study methods: Cell counts per sample came from amplifying reference gene primers. TCRdb keeps only in-frame clones here, not all; method: immunoSEQ multiplex PCR. Clonal size and the V and J genes are those of that table, whereas D and trimming came from the DNA. The table includes 150,000 or so clones, about 86% detected once. In germline, CDR1 is SGHAT, CDR2 FQNNGV. The length of the CDR3 is 16 residues. With V trimmed by 5 bases and J by 7 bases, 12 bases remained unmatched. This clonotype was sampled from a woman between 70 and 85 years old with COVID-19, enrolled during active disease. The sample comprised peripheral blood. The V and J genes are TRBV11-2 and TRBJ2-1; 9 positions match TRBD2. This CDR3 reads CASSQRGAGGGNEQFF. In DNA, the CDR3 is TGTGCCAGCAGCCAGCGGGGGGCAGGGGGTGGAAATGAGCAGTTCTTC.